The 2 T cell receptor beta chains below were found in one sample sequenced in a study of shared clonotypes between healthy human individuals (dated by TCRdb to the early 2020s). Library generation was performed with the immunoSEQ multiplex PCR assay. TCRdb limited this immuneACCESS table to in-frame rearrangements with V and J called. A share of clones is missing; checked studies link under half to unresolved V genes, and the rest is unexplained. This sample has some 1.5 million clones in its table, and 95% to 99% of those were observed once. Roughly 0.45% of the sample belongs to the ten largest clones. Sequenced material: naive CD4+ T cells sorted from blood. What the cell subset or site label conveys for this sample: CD45RA+ positively selected. The receptors come from a man aged 25-45 years in good health.

The rearrangement links TRBV27 to TRBJ1-1, with TRBD1 matching 7 bases. V shed 5 bases and J 3 bases; nucleotides not matched to a gene: 9. The CDR3 extends over 15 amino acids. CDR1 is MNHEY and CDR2 is SMNVEV in the germline V gene (reference sequence). CDR3 sequence (DNA): TGTGCCAGCAGTCTCTGGGACAGAGGAGACACTGAAGCTTTCTTT. It is translated as CASSLWDRGDTEAFF.

This chain uses TRBV5-8 with TRBJ1-3; maybe TRBD1 (5 bases). The CDR3 consists of 14 residues. V was pared by 0 bases and J by 8 bases, with 12 bases between. Germline V gene lookup returns CDR1 SGHTS and CDR2 YDEGEE. The CDR3 nucleotides are TGTGCCAGCAGCTTGGGACAGCTAGGGGACACCATATATTTT. It codes for CASSLGQLGDTIYF.